The 21 T cell receptor beta chains in this list originate from one sample, sequenced in a study of T-cell memory formation after mild COVID-19. Each CDR3 protein is one row after TCRdb ran MiXCR on the 5' RACE reads. The sample carries approximately 500,000 distinct CDR3 sequences, roughly 23% recorded once. The sample comprised PBMCs or a T cell subset sorted from them (not recorded which). The receptors originated from an adult woman who had mild COVID-19 (a few samples of this study predate the infection). Cell type and time point are not known.

In its sample, this clonotype was seen a few times. The V gene is TRBV27, the J gene TRBJ2-7; 7 bases map to TRBD1. Germline V gene data show CDR1 as MNHEY and CDR2 as SMNVEV (reference sequence). The CDR3 covers 12 residues. V was pared by 6 bases and J by 1 base, with 0 bases of the junction left unmatched. CDR3 amino acids: CASRGQSYEQYF. CDR3 bases: TGTGCCAGCAGGGGACAGTCCTACGAGCAGTACTTC.

This clonotype was seen a few times. The rearrangement uses TRBV12-3 or TRBV12-4 and TRBJ1-1; D unresolved. The CDR3 contains 14 residues. V lost 2 bases and J 0 bases, leaving 7 bases between the germline ends. The CDR3 region is CASSLRNLNTEAFF. Written as DNA, the CDR3 is TGTGCCAGCAGTTTAAGGAACTTGAACACTGAAGCTTTCTTT.

This rearrangement joins TRBV12-3 or TRBV12-4 to TRBJ2-7; 7 nucleotides match TRBD2. The length of the CDR3 is 15 residues. V dropped 7 bases and J dropped 0; count of bases not matched to a gene: 9. CDR3 region: CASTPGLAVSYEQYF. The CDR3 DNA follows: TGTGCCAGCACCCCAGGGCTAGCGGTCTCCTACGAGCAGTACTTC.

The chain couples TRBV6-6 to TRBJ1-6, with 7 bases identical to TRBD1. Germline V gene lookup returns CDR1 MNHNY and CDR2 SVGAGI (reference sequence). The CDR3 sequence is 18 residues long. Trimming cost V 6 bases and J 2 bases; bases outside gene matches: 13. The CDR3 DNA is TGTGCCAGCAGATCCTTCGACAGGGATGGGGCCTATAATTCACCCCTCCACTTT. It is translated as CASRSFDRDGAYNSPLHF.

The chain recombines TRBV12-3 or TRBV12-4 with TRBJ2-7; either TRBD1 or TRBD2 may fit D (5 bases each). This CDR3 contains 14 residues. Between the trimmed V and J ends, which lost 1 base and 3 bases, there was a span of 10 bases. The CDR3 here is CASSLGGIIYEQYF. CDR3 coding DNA: TGTGCCAGCAGTTTAGGGGGGATAATCTACGAGCAGTACTTC.

This clonotype was observed a few times. The chain has TRBV4-3 and TRBJ2-1; 10 bases fit TRBD2. The CDR3 is made up of 18 amino acids. J was trimmed by 9 bases and V by 0 bases; bases with no gene match: 14. CDR1 and CDR2 from the germline V gene are LGHNA and YSLEER. The CDR3, as DNA: TGCGCCAGCAGCCAAGACCGAGTAGGAGCGGGAGGGCCGGGTGAGCAGTTCTTC. It specifies CASSQDRVGAGGPGEQFF.

This clonotype appeared a few times. This chain uses TRBV7-2 with TRBJ2-1; 8 bases match TRBD1. CDR3 size: 16 residues. Germline CDR1 SGHTA, CDR2 FQGNSA. J lost 3 bases, V lost 2 bases, and 6 bases had no gene match. As DNA, the CDR3 is TGTGCCAGCAGCTTATCCATCGGACAGGGCTACAATGAGCAGTTCTTC. This encodes CASSLSIGQGYNEQFF.

This clonotype was picked up a small number of times. This chain links TRBV12-3 or TRBV12-4 with TRBJ1-1; D is unclear. The length of the CDR3 is 14 residues. Trimming removed 5 bases at V and 6 bases at J, with 16 bases between. CDR3 region: CASSLGIPGPEAFF. DNA for the CDR3: TGTGCCAGCAGTCTGGGGATACCTGGACCTGAAGCTTTCTTT.

The CDR3 protein is CASSLRLDSHGYTF. CDR3 DNA sequence: TGTGCCAGCAGTTTAAGGCTGGACAGTCATGGCTACACCTTC. The chain couples TRBV12-3 or TRBV12-4 to TRBJ1-2; weak D call: TRBD1 (6 bases). The V and J ends lost 2 bases and 6 bases respectively, with 13 bases between them. The CDR3 contains 14 residues.

This clonotype was seen more than once but under ten times. The rearrangement joins TRBV4-1 to TRBJ2-7; the D gene is possibly TRBD2 (5 bases). Trimming took off 1 base at V and 2 bases at J, with 9 bases between the two ends. This CDR3 comprises 14 residues. Germline V gives CDR1 MGHRA, CDR2 YSYEKL. CDR3 DNA sequence: TGCGCCAGCAGCCAAGGGAAGGGAGCCTACGAGCAGTACTTC. Translating gives CASSQGKGAYEQYF.

The chain combines TRBV29-1 with TRBJ2-1; 8 bases fit TRBD2. V lost 4 bases and J lost 1; bases outside the gene matches: 6. Per the germline V gene, CDR1 is SQVTM and CDR2 is ANQGSEA. There are 15 residues in the CDR3. CDR3 sequence: CSVGPGLGSYNEQFF. In DNA, the CDR3 is TGCAGCGTTGGACCGGGACTAGGGTCCTACAATGAGCAGTTCTTC.

This chain connects TRBV24-1 to TRBJ2-1, with D tentatively TRBD1 or TRBD2 (7 bases each). Germline V gene lookup returns CDR1 KGHDR and CDR2 SFDVKD. This CDR3 is built from 15 residues. V was cut by 3 bases and J by 10 bases, with 18 bases left in between. CDR3 protein: CATSDAGTAGLEQFF. The CDR3 DNA reads TGTGCCACCAGTGATGCCGGGACAGCGGGGTTGGAGCAGTTCTTC.

This clonotype turned up a few times. The chain joins TRBV20-1 to TRBJ2-7, with TRBD1 matching 8 bases. Germline V gene lookup returns CDR1 DFQATT and CDR2 SNEGSKA (reference sequence). Germline trimming cut 0 bases from V and 1 base from J; bases unmatched to any gene: 8. The CDR3 has 16 residues. The CDR3 reads CSARDPTGVRSYEQYF. In DNA, the CDR3 is TGCAGTGCTAGAGATCCGACAGGGGTCAGGTCCTACGAGCAGTACTTC.

The rearrangement joins TRBV5-1 to TRBJ1-5, with D unclear. The CDR3 is 16 residues long. Germline assignment: CDR1 SGHRS and CDR2 YFSETQ. The V and J ends lost 0 bases and 5 bases respectively, with 15 bases between them. This CDR3 is CASSLGVVALHQPQHF. For the CDR3, the DNA is TGCGCCAGCAGCTTGGGGGTTGTAGCACTTCATCAGCCCCAGCATTTT.

This clonotype occurred a few times. The chain uses TRBV7-9 and TRBJ2-7; possible D gene TRBD2, 5 bases. V lost 5 bases to trimming and J lost 2 bases, with 16 bases between them. The CDR3 is 15 residues long. CDR1 is SEHNR and CDR2 is FQNEAQ in the germline V gene (reference sequence). CDR3 loop: CASSLVGGSPYEQYF. The CDR3 bases are TGTGCCAGCAGCCTGGTCGGAGGCAGCCCCTACGAGCAGTACTTC. Drawing the rest from reference TRBV7-9 and TRBJ2-7, the complete variable domain is DTGVSQNPRHKITKRGQNVTFRCDPISEHNRLYWYRQTLGQGPEFLTYFQNEAQLEKSRLLSDRFSAERPKGSFSTLEIQRTEQGDSAMYLCASSLVGGSPYEQYFGPGTRLTVT.

This clonotype was picked up many times. The V and J genes are TRBV7-9 and TRBJ2-1; possibly TRBD2 for D (6 bases). This CDR3 spans 14 amino acids. Germline V gene sequence: CDR1 SEHNR, CDR2 FQNEAQ (reference sequence). V was pared by 2 bases and J by 3 bases, with 8 bases between. In DNA form, the CDR3 reads TGTGCCAGCAGCTTAATGGGAGGCTACAATGAGCAGTTCTTC. Translating it yields CASSLMGGYNEQFF.

This rearrangement joins TRBV6-5 to TRBJ1-4; unclear D gene. CDR1 MNHEY and CDR2 SVGAGI come from the germline V gene. This CDR3 contains 12 residues. The V gene lost 2 bases and the J gene lost 10 bases, with 8 bases spanning the gap. For the CDR3, the DNA is TGTGCCAGCAGTTACCGGTCAGGAAAACTGTTTTTT. Amino acid sequence: CASSYRSGKLFF.

This clonotype was observed a few times. The V and J genes are TRBV2 and TRBJ2-7, with D possibly TRBD1 on 6 matching bases. The V gene lost 8 bases and the J gene lost 2 bases, with 19 bases spanning the gap. The CDR3 length is 15 residues. Germline CDR1 reads SNHLY; CDR2 reads FYNNEI. The CDR3 DNA reads as TGTGCCAGCGGGGGCGGGCCCGTCCCCACCTACGAGCAGTACTTC. The encoded protein is CASGGGPVPTYEQYF.

The J gene is TRBJ2-7, the V gene TRBV27; tentative D call: TRBD1 (6 bases). The germline gives CDR1 MNHEY, CDR2 SMNVEV (reference sequence). CDR3 length equals 13 residues. The V gene lost 5 bases and the J gene lost 3 bases, with 11 bases spanning the gap. CDR3 sequence: CASSPGHLYEQYF. Written as DNA, the CDR3 is TGTGCCAGCAGTCCGGGACACCTCTACGAGCAGTACTTC.

This clonotype was observed a few times. J is TRBJ2-7 and V is TRBV13; tentatively, D is TRBD2 (5 bases). Looked up from germline, CDR1 is PRHDT and CDR2 is FYEKMQ (reference sequence). This CDR3 is built from 17 residues. V was trimmed by 5 bases and J by 1 base, leaving 21 bases between them. For the CDR3, the DNA is TGTGCCAGCAGCCCCCAAGCGCTGGGAACGGGGTCCTACGAGCAGTACTTC. This translates into CASSPQALGTGSYEQYF.

This rearrangement joins TRBV7-8 to TRBJ1-1, with 8 positions matching TRBD1. Trimming at V came to 5 bases and at J to 0 bases, leaving 8 bases not matched to a gene. The CDR3 covers 16 residues. Germline lookup yields CDR1 SGHVS and CDR2 FQNEAQ. Here the CDR3 DNA reads TGTGCCAGCAGCGCTTTAAGGACAGGGCTGAACACTGAAGCTTTCTTT. Translation: CASSALRTGLNTEAFF.